A single sample is the source of the 12 T cell receptor beta chains below, sequenced in a study of response to subunit inactivated influenza vaccine. TCRdb re-called the RT-PCR reads with MiXCR, one entry per CDR3 protein. The sample has approximately 530,000 distinct CDR3 sequences; under 9% are singletons. The sequencing used PBMCs from blood, collected around 2 years after vaccination. Every receptor here comes from a man aged 45-69 years who received an inactivated influenza vaccine.

The chain employs TRBV12-3 or TRBV12-4 and TRBJ2-3; TRBD2 matches 7 bases. This CDR3 is 15 amino acids long. V was pared by 6 bases and J by 1 base, with 7 bases of the junction left unmatched. CDR3 nucleotide sequence: TGTGCCAGCAGGATCGCGGGGGTGCGCACAGATACGCAGTATTTT. Translating it yields CASRIAGVRTDTQYF.

This clonotype was detected a few times. The chain employs TRBV14 and TRBJ2-3; 9 bases fit TRBD2. Germline CDR1 SGHDN, CDR2 FVKESK. This CDR3 has 15 amino acids. V was pared by 4 bases and J by 5 bases, with 7 bases of the junction left unmatched. This chain's CDR3 is CASSLIAGVRDTQYF. In DNA, the CDR3 is TGTGCCAGCAGCCTCATAGCGGGAGTGAGAGATACGCAGTATTTT.

The chain combines TRBV11-2 with TRBJ1-1, with TRBD1 as a possible D gene (6 bases). Trimming stripped 0 bases from V and 1 base from J, with 15 bases between. This CDR3 comprises 17 residues. The germline V gene has CDR1 SGHAT and CDR2 FQNNGV. The CDR3 protein is CASSLDSRGRGNTEAFF. DNA for the CDR3: TGTGCCAGCAGCTTAGATTCCCGGGGGCGGGGGAACACTGAAGCTTTCTTT.

The sample holds a few counts of this clonotype. The gene calls are TRBV5-1 and TRBJ2-3; D unclear. Trimming left V 6 bases short and J 0 bases short, with 11 bases between. The CDR3 is 14 residues long. Germline CDR1 reads SGHRS; CDR2 reads YFSETQ. CDR3 residues: CASTLGPSTDTQYF. As DNA, the CDR3 is TGCGCCAGCACTCTAGGGCCTAGCACAGATACGCAGTATTTT.

This clonotype was detected ten times or more. The rearrangement uses TRBV29-1 and TRBJ2-1; 12 positions agree with TRBD2. V dropped 1 base and J dropped 8; count of bases not matched to a gene: 12. The CDR3 has 17 residues. Germline CDR1 reads SQVTM; CDR2 reads ANQGSEA. CDR3: CSVEAGLAGPYIDEQFF. The CDR3 bases are TGCAGCGTTGAAGCCGGACTAGCGGGACCCTACATCGATGAGCAGTTCTTC.

The rearrangement links TRBV29-1 to TRBJ2-3, with D unresolved. The V gene lost 5 bases and the J gene lost 2 bases, with 11 bases spanning the gap. This CDR3 is 13 amino acids long. CDR1 and CDR2 (germline): SQVTM, ANQGSEA. The CDR3 region has the DNA TGCAGCGTTCCGTGGAGCCTCACAGATACGCAGTATTTT. Its protein product is CSVPWSLTDTQYF.

The chain carries TRBV6-5 and TRBJ2-3; 12 bases map to TRBD2. V dropped 2 bases and J dropped 3; count of bases not matched to a gene: 12. This CDR3 is 19 amino acids long. The germline CDR1 and CDR2 sequences are MNHEY and SVGAGI. This CDR3 is CASSYQGVRLAGETDTQYF. CDR3 DNA sequence: TGTGCCAGCAGTTACCAGGGAGTTAGACTAGCGGGAGAAACAGATACGCAGTATTTT.

The table lists this clonotype with a few counts. The chain couples TRBV4-3 to TRBJ2-2; D is undetermined. Trimming took off 0 bases at V and 1 base at J, with 9 bases between the two ends. This CDR3 is 16 amino acids long. CDR1 LGHNA and CDR2 YSLEER come from the germline V gene. The CDR3 nucleotides read TGCGCCAGCAGCCAAGATCCGCCGTGGAACACCGGGGAGCTGTTTTTT. It yields the protein CASSQDPPWNTGELFF.

This chain uses TRBV7-2 with TRBJ1-6; the D is unclear. Trimming took 2 bases from V and 0 from J, leaving 8 bases between them. This CDR3 contains 16 residues. Germline CDR1 and CDR2: SGHTA and FQGNSA. CDR3 coding DNA: TGTGCCAGCAGCTTATCGTTTAGCTCCTATAATTCACCCCTCCACTTT. It translates to CASSLSFSSYNSPLHF.

This clonotype came up many times. V is TRBV29-1 and J is TRBJ1-1, with 7 bases aligning to TRBD1. Unmatched junction bases numbered 4, after V lost 6 bases and J lost 6 bases. Per the germline V gene, CDR1 is SQVTM and CDR2 is ANQGSEA. This CDR3 is 11 amino acids long. CDR3 nucleotides: TGCAGCGTAGGGGACAGTCCTGAAGCTTTCTTT. As protein: CSVGDSPEAFF.

This rearrangement joins TRBV7-9 to TRBJ2-7; possibly TRBD2 for D (5 bases). Germline V gives CDR1 SEHNR, CDR2 FQNEAQ (reference sequence). The CDR3 contains 17 residues. V lost 5 bases, J lost 5 bases, and 25 bases lay in between. The CDR3, as DNA: TGTGCCAGCAGCCCCCCCTCTCTCGTTCGGGGTAGCAACGAGCAGTACTTC. Translating it yields CASSPPSLVRGSNEQYF.

This clonotype appeared a few times. V usage is TRBV20-1 and J usage is TRBJ2-2, with 9 bases matching TRBD1. After removal of 5 bases from V and 2 bases from J, the junction contained 3 bases not matched to a gene. The CDR3 extends over 14 amino acids. Germline-derived CDR1 and CDR2 are DFQATT and SNEGSKA (reference sequence). The chain's CDR3 is CSAGQGSNTGELFF. The CDR3 DNA is TGCAGTGCTGGACAGGGGTCCAACACCGGGGAGCTGTTTTTT.